This record looks at one TCR beta chain sequence and its context. Per the germline V gene, CDR1 is MNHEY and CDR2 is SMNVEV (reference sequence). The CDR3 spans 16 residues. Trimming cost V 4 bases and J 5 bases, with 20 bases left between them. This record belongs to a study of blood T cell repertoires in COVID-19. As for the study in general: Collection of acute and convalescent COVID-19 samples took place in the United States, Italy and Spain. Sources were T cells, B-cell-depleted T cells, or PBMCs; the material itself was cDNA or gDNA.

Original methodology: The assay estimated nucleated cells by amplifying reference gene primers. Sequencing used immunoSEQ multiplex PCR; TCRdb keeps in-frame clones, though not all of them. V and J calls plus clone size are reproduced from that table; the DNA served to infer D and trimming. The sample records around 100,000 clones, around 90% being singletons. Sequencing was carried out using peripheral blood. The source of this sequence is a woman aged 80 or over with acute or convalescent COVID-19. The chain couples TRBV27 to TRBJ1-1; the D gene is possibly TRBD1 (5 bases). This chain's CDR3 is CASSSEMDKKGTEAFF. In DNA form, the CDR3 reads TGTGCCAGCAGTTCGGAAATGGACAAGAAGGGGACTGAAGCTTTCTTT.